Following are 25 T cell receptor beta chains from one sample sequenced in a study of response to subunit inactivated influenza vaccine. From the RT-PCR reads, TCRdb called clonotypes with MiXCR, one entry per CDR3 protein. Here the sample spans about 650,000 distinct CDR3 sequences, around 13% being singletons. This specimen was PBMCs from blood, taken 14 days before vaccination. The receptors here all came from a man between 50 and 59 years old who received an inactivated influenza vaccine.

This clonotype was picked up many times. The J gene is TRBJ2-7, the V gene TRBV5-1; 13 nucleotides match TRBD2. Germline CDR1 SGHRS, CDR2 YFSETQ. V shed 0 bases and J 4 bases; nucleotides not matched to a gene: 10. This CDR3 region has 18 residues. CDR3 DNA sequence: TGCGCCAGCAGCTTGGCAAGCGGACTAGCGGGAGCCTCTTACGAGCAGTACTTC. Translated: CASSLASGLAGASYEQYF.

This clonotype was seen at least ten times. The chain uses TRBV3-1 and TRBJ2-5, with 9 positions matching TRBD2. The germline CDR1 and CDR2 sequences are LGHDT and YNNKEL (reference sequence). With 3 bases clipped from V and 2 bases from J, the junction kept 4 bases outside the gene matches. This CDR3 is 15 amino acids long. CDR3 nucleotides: TGTGCCAGCAGCCATAGCGGGAGCAGACAAGAGACCCAGTACTTC. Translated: CASSHSGSRQETQYF.

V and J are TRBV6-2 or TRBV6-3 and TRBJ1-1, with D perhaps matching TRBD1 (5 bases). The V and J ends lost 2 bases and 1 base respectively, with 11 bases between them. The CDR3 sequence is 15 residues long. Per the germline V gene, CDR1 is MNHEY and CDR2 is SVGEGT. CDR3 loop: CASSYRGPGNTEAFF. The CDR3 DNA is TGTGCCAGCAGTTACAGGGGTCCGGGGAACACTGAAGCTTTCTTT.

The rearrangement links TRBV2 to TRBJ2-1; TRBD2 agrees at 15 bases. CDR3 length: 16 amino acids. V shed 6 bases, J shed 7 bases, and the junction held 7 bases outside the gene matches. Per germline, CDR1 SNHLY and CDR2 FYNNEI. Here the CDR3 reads CASSRWTSGRGNEQFF. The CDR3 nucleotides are TGTGCCAGCAGCCGTTGGACTAGCGGGAGGGGTAATGAGCAGTTCTTC.

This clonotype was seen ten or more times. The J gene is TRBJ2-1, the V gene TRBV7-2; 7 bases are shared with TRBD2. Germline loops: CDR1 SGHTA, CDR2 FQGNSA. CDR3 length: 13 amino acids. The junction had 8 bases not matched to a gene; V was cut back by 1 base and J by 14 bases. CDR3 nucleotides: TGTGCCAGCAGCTTAGTGATCACCCGGGAGGAGTTCTTC. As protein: CASSLVITREEFF.

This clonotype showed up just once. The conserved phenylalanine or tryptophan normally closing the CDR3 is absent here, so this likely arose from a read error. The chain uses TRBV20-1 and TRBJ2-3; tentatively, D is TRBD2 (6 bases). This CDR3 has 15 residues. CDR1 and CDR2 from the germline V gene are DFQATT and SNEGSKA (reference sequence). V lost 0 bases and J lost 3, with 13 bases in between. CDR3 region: CSARDVGRRTDTQYY. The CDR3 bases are TGCAGTGCTAGAGATGTGGGGAGGCGGACAGATACGCAGTATTAT.

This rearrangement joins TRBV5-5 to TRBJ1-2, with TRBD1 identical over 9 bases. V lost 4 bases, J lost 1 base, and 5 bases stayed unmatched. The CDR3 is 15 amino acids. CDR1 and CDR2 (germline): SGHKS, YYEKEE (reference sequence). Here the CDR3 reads CASSRPGQGNYGYTF. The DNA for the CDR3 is TGTGCCAGCAGCCGGCCGGGACAGGGTAACTATGGCTACACCTTC.

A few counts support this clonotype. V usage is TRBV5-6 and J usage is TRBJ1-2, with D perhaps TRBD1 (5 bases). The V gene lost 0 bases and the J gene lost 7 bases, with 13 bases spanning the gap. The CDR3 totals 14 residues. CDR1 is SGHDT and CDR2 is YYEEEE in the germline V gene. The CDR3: CASSLVIRAGGYTF. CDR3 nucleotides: TGTGCCAGCAGCTTGGTAATCAGGGCCGGTGGCTACACCTTC.

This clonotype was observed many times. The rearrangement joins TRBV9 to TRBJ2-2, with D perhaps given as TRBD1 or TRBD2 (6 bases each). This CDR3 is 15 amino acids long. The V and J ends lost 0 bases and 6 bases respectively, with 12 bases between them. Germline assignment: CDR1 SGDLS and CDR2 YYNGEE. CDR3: CASSVDPGAAGELFF. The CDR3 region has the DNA TGTGCCAGCAGCGTAGACCCGGGGGCAGCCGGGGAGCTGTTTTTT.

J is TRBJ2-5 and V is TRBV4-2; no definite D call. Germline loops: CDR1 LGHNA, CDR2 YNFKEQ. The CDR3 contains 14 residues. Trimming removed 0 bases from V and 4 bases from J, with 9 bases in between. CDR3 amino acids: CASSQDAWGETQYF. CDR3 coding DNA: TGTGCCAGCAGCCAAGATGCCTGGGGAGAGACCCAGTACTTC.

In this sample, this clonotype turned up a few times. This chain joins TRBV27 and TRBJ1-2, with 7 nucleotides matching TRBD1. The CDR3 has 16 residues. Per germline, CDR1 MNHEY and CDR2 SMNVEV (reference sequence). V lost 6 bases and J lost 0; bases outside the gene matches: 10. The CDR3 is CASSGLGTAANYGYTF. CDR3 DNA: TGTGCCAGCAGCGGACTGGGGACAGCAGCTAACTATGGCTACACCTTC.

CDR3 nucleotide sequence: TGTGCCATCAGCGCTACAGGGAACTATGGCTACACCTTC. Encoded protein: CAISATGNYGYTF. The chain recombines TRBV10-3 with TRBJ1-2; TRBD1 might be the D (6 bases). This CDR3 spans 13 amino acids. Germline assignment: CDR1 ENHRY and CDR2 SYGVKD. The ends were cut back, 6 bases at V and 2 bases at J, with 10 bases in the middle.

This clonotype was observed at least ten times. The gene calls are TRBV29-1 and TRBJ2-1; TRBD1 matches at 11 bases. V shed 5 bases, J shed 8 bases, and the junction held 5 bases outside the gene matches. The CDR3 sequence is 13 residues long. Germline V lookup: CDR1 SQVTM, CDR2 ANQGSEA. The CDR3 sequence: CSVRTGGFDEQFF. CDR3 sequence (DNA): TGCAGCGTTAGGACAGGGGGCTTCGATGAGCAGTTCTTC.

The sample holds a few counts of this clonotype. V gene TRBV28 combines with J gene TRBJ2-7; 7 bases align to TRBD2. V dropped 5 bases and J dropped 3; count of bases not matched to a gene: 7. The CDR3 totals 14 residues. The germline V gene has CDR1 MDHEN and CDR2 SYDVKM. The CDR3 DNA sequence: TGTGCCAGCAGTACCGCAGGGAGGGGCTACGAGCAGTACTTC. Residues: CASSTAGRGYEQYF. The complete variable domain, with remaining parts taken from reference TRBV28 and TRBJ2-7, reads DVKVTQSSRYLVKRTGEKVFLECVQDMDHENMFWYRQDPGLGLRLIYFSYDVKMKEKGDIPEGYSVSREKKERFSLILESASTNQTSMYLCASSTAGRGYEQYFGPGTRLTVT.

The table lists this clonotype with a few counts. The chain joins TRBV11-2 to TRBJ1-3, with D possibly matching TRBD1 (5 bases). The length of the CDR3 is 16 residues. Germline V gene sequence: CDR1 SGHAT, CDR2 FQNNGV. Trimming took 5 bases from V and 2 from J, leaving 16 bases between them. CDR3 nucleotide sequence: TGTGCCAGCAGCCCAAGGGTGGGGGTAGCTGGAAACACCATATATTTT. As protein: CASSPRVGVAGNTIYF.

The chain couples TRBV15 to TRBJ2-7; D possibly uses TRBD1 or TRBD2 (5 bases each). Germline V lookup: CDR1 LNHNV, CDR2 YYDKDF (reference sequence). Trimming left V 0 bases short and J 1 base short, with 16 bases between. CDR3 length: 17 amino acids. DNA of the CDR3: TGTGCCACCAGCAGAGATCGAATTGGGGGTAGGTCCTACGAGCAGTACTTC. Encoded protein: CATSRDRIGGRSYEQYF.

CDR3 nucleotides: TGTGCCAGCAGCTCAAACCTCGATCTGGTCCGTGAAGCTTTCTTT. Its protein is CASSSNLDLVREAFF. The gene calls are TRBV7-9 and TRBJ1-1, with D hard to call. This CDR3 is 15 amino acids long. V lost 4 bases to trimming and J lost 7 bases, with 19 bases between them. Germline lookup yields CDR1 SEHNR and CDR2 FQNEAQ (reference sequence).

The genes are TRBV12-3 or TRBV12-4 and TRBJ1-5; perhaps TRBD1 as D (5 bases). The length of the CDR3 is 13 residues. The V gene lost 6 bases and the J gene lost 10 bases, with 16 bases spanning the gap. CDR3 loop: CASRGHGQGPQHF. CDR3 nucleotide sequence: TGTGCCAGCAGAGGACATGGTCAAGGTCCCCAGCATTTT.

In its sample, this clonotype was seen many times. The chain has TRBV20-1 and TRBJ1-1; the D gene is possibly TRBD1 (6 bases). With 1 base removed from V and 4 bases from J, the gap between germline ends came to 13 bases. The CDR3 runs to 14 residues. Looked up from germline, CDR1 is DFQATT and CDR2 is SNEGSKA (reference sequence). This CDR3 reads CSARVRGGSTEAFF. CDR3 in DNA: TGCAGTGCTAGAGTGAGAGGGGGAAGCACTGAAGCTTTCTTT.

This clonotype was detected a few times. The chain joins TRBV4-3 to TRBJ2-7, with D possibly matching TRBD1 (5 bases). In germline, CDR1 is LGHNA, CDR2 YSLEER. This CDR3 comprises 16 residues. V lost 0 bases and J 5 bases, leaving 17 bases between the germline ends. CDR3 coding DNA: TGCGCCAGCAGCCAAGATACGGCAGGGTTTGCCAACGAGCAGTACTTC. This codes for CASSQDTAGFANEQYF.

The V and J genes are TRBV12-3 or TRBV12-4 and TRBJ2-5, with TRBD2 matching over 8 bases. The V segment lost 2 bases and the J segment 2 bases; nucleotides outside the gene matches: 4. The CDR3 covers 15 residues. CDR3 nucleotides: TGTGCCAGCAGTTTACGCGGGGGGCGACAAGAGACCCAGTACTTC. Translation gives CASSLRGGRQETQYF.

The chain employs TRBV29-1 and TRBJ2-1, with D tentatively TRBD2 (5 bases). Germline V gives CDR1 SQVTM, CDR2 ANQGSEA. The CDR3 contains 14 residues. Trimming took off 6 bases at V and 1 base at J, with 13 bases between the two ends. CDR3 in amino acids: CSVPSGVSYNEQFF. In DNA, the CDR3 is TGCAGCGTCCCCTCCGGGGTATCCTACAATGAGCAGTTCTTC.

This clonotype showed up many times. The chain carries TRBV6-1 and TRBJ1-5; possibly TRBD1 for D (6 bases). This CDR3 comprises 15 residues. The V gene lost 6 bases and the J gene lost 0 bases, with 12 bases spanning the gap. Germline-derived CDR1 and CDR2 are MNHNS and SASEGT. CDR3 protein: CASSQTGNSNQPQHF. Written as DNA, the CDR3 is TGTGCCAGCAGCCAGACAGGCAATAGCAATCAGCCCCAGCATTTT.

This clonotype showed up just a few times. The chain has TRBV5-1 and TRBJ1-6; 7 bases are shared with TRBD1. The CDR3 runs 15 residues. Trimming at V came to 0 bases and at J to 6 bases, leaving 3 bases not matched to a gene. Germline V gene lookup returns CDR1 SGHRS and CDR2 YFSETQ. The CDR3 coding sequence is TGCGCCAGCAGCTTGGAGACAGGGCGTAATTCACCCCTCCACTTT. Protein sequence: CASSLETGRNSPLHF.

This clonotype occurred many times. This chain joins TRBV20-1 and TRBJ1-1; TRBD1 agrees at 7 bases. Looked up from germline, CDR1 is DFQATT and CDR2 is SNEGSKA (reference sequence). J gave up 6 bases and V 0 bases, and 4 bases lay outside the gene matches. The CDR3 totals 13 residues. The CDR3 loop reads CSAREGQRPEAFF. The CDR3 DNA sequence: TGCAGTGCTAGAGAGGGACAGCGGCCTGAAGCTTTCTTT.